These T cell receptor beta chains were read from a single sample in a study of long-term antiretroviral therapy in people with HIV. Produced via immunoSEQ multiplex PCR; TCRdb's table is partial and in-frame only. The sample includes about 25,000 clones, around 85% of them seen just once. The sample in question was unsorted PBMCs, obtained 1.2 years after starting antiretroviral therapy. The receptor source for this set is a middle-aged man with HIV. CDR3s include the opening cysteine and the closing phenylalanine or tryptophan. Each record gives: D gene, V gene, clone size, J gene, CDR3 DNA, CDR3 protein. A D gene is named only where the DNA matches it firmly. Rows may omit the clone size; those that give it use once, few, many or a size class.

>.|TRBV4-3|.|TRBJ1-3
TGCGCCAGCAGCCAAGATAGGGCAGCTGCCTCTGGAAACACCATATATTTT
CASSQDRAAASGNTIYF
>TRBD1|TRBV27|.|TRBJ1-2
TGTGCCAGCAGTTCTACAGGGGGGTATTACGGCTACACCTTC
CASSSTGGYYGYTF
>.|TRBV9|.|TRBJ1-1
TGTGCCAGCACCGTAGACGGAAGGGACACTGAAGCTTTCTTT
CASTVDGRDTEAFF
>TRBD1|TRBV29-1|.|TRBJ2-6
TGCAGCGTTGATTACCCCCCCCGGGACAGAGGGACCGGGGCCAACGTCCTGACTTTC
CSVDYPPRDRGTGANVLTF
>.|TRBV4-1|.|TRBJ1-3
TGCGCCAGCAGCCGACAGGAATTCTCTGGAAACACCATATATTTT
CASSRQEFSGNTIYF
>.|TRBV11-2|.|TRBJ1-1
TGTGCCAGCAGCATTACAGGGAGGGCCACTGAAGCTTTCTTT
CASSITGRATEAFF
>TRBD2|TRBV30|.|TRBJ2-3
TGTGCCTGGGTGTGGGCTAGCGGGGGTGGTACGCAGTATTTT
CAWVWASGGGTQYF
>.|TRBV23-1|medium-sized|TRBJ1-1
TGCGCCAGCAGTCTTGGGGGGCCCTCGACCCCCGCCCCAATGAACACTGAAGCTTTCTTT
CASSLGGPSTPAPMNTEAFF
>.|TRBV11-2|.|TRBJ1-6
TGTGCCAGCAGCCGTCAAGACCTGGGCCTAACATATAATTCACCCCTCCACTTT
CASSRQDLGLTYNSPLHF
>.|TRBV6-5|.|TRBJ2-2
TGTGCCAGCAGTCCCTCGTGGGCCACCGGGGAGCTGTTTTTT
CASSPSWATGELFF
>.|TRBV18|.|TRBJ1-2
TGTGCCAGCTCACCTACAGAGGGCTATGGCTACACCTTC
CASSPTEGYGYTF
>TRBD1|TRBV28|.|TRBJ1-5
TGTGCCAGCAGTTTGAGGGGTCGACAGGGCGGGCAGCCCCAGCATTTT
CASSLRGRQGGQPQHF
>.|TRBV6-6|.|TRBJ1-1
TGTGCCAGCAGACGGGCCACCAACACTGAAGCTTTCTTT
CASRRATNTEAFF
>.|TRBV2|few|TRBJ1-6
TGTGCCAGCACTTCTGTGGCTAATTCACCCCTCCACTTT
CASTSVANSPLHF